The 14 T cell receptor beta chains below all came from one sample that was sequenced in a study of cytomegalovirus exposure and HLA in healthy donors. Primers: 60 Vbeta forward and 13 Jbeta reverse. Clones were read by immunoSEQ multiplex PCR, and TCRdb kept only the in-frame ones, dropping some. Of some 100,000 clones in the sample, roughly 72% are singletons; the top ten hold roughly 10%. Material for sequencing was PBMCs. The receptors stem from a woman aged 45-65 years in good health and CMV-seropositive.

The V gene is TRBV27, the J gene TRBJ1-1; D ambiguous. CDR3 length: 14 residues. Germline V gene sequence: CDR1 MNHEY, CDR2 SMNVEV (reference sequence). V lost 4 bases, J lost 6 bases, and 15 bases lay in between. The DNA of the CDR3 is TGTGCCAGCAGTTCAAGTCTCCGGAGCCCTGAAGCTTTCTTT. This sequence encodes CASSSSLRSPEAFF.

This sequence joins TRBV6-5 and TRBJ1-1; maybe TRBD1 (5 bases). The CDR3 runs 14 residues. Trimming pared 8 bases from V and 1 base from J, leaving 14 bases between. The V gene's germline CDR1 is MNHEY and CDR2 SVGAGI. The CDR3 protein is CASGAGQGNTEAFF. The CDR3 DNA reads as TGTGCCAGCGGGGCCGGACAAGGGAACACTGAAGCTTTCTTT.

V gene TRBV5-4 combines with J gene TRBJ1-2; D ambiguous. V was trimmed by 0 bases and J by 1 base, leaving 4 bases between them. The CDR3 runs 13 residues. Germline V lookup: CDR1 SGHNT, CDR2 YYREEE (reference sequence). CDR3 residues: CASSLDGNYGYTF. Here the CDR3 DNA reads TGTGCCAGCAGCTTGGACGGTAACTATGGCTACACCTTC.

The rearrangement uses TRBV27 and TRBJ1-2; 7 bases map to TRBD1. After removal of 6 bases from V and 5 bases from J, the junction contained 18 bases not matched to a gene. Germline V gives CDR1 MNHEY, CDR2 SMNVEV (reference sequence). The CDR3 has 17 amino acids. This CDR3 is CASSLKLGGQATYGYTF. CDR3 DNA: TGTGCCAGCAGCCTGAAACTAGGGGGCCAGGCCACTTATGGCTACACCTTC.

V gene TRBV7-2 combines with J gene TRBJ2-2; possible D gene TRBD1, 6 bases. The V end lost 3 bases, the J end lost 6 bases, and 11 bases lay between the germline ends. Germline V lookup: CDR1 SGHTA, CDR2 FQGNSA. The CDR3 spans 14 residues. The CDR3 bases are TGTGCCAGCAGCTTGGTGGGGACATCCGGGGAGCTGTTTTTT. Its translation: CASSLVGTSGELFF.

This clone was observed a handful of times. V is TRBV27 and J is TRBJ2-7; TRBD1 aligns across 8 bases. Per the germline V gene, CDR1 is MNHEY and CDR2 is SMNVEV (reference sequence). V lost 5 bases, J lost 5 bases, and 11 bases stayed unmatched. The CDR3 spans 15 residues. CDR3 region: CASSTRTGKGHEQYF. CDR3 bases: TGTGCCAGCAGTACCCGGACAGGGAAGGGCCACGAGCAGTACTTC.

The J gene is TRBJ2-2, the V gene TRBV5-1; 10 positions match TRBD1. The ends lost 4 bases at V and 7 bases at J; junction bases unmatched: 4. Germline CDR1 SGHRS, CDR2 YFSETQ. The CDR3 spans 14 residues. The CDR3 protein is CASSPGTGVGELFF. The CDR3 coding sequence is TGCGCCAGCAGCCCCGGGACAGGGGTCGGGGAGCTGTTTTTT.

The V call is TRBV6-1, the J call TRBJ1-1, with D possibly being TRBD1 (6 bases). CDR3 length: 15 residues. The V gene's germline CDR1 is MNHNS and CDR2 SASEGT. The V and J ends lost 3 bases and 1 base respectively, with 12 bases between them. In DNA form, the CDR3 reads TGTGCCAGCAGTGAGGGGGCTGGCCCGAACACTGAAGCTTTCTTT. Translation gives CASSEGAGPNTEAFF.

The chain uses TRBV18 and TRBJ1-2, with no clear D. The CDR3 spans 14 residues. Germline V CDR1 and CDR2: KGHSH, LQKENI. V dropped 6 bases and J dropped 2 bases, with 13 bases sitting between them. CDR3 bases: TGTGCCAGCTCCCCAATAGACAAGAACTATGGCTACACCTTC. Encoded protein: CASSPIDKNYGYTF.

The chain is built from TRBV6-1 and TRBJ2-3; 8 bases line up with TRBD1. In germline, CDR1 is MNHNS, CDR2 SASEGT. V lost 0 bases to trimming and J lost 3 bases; unmatched junction nucleotides: 20. The CDR3 extends over 21 amino acids. The CDR3 nucleotides read TGTGCCAGCAGTGAAGCGAAGTTAGGTGGGTGGAGGACAGGGAATACAGATACGCAGTATTTT. Residues: CASSEAKLGGWRTGNTDTQYF.

As for this clone: One end of the junction is discordant with germline, which a read error may explain. The rearrangement joins TRBV19 to TRBJ2-7; possible D gene TRBD1, 6 bases. The CDR3 has 16 amino acids. CDR1 is LNHDA, CDR2 SQIVND, per germline (reference sequence). The CDR3 here is CASSIDARTAGYAQYF. Here the CDR3 DNA reads TGTGCCAGTAGTATAGACGCGCGGACAGCCGGGTACGCGCAGTACTTC.

The gene calls are TRBV7-9 and TRBJ2-7, with D possibly TRBD2 on 6 matching bases. The V and J ends lost 3 bases and 0 bases respectively, with 9 bases between them. This CDR3 spans 14 amino acids. Per the germline V gene, CDR1 is SEHNR and CDR2 is FQNEAQ (reference sequence). Here the CDR3 reads CASSLGTFSYEQYF. DNA of the CDR3: TGTGCCAGCAGCTTGGGGACTTTCTCCTACGAGCAGTACTTC.

This sequence joins TRBV2 and TRBJ2-1, with D maybe TRBD1 (6 bases). The CDR3 loop spans 15 amino acids. The germline gives CDR1 SNHLY, CDR2 FYNNEI. Trimming removed 3 bases at V and 3 bases at J, with 12 bases between. This CDR3 reads CASSEATGLYNEQFF. In DNA, the CDR3 is TGTGCCAGCAGTGAGGCGACAGGACTCTACAATGAGCAGTTCTTC. The full variable domain, in which reference TRBV2 and TRBJ2-1 provide the parts outside the CDR3, is EPEVTQTPSHQVTQMGQEVILRCVPISNHLYFYWYRQILGQKVEFLVSFYNNEISEKSEIFDDQFSVERPDGSNFTLKIRSTKLEDSAMYFCASSEATGLYNEQFFGPGTRLTVL.

The chain is built from TRBV29-1 and TRBJ2-1; a weak D match, TRBD2 (6 bases). The V gene lost 4 bases and the J gene lost 3 bases, with 13 bases spanning the gap. CDR1 and CDR2 (germline): SQVTM, ANQGSEA. The CDR3 is 14 residues long. The chain's CDR3 is CSVVWGTDYNEQFF. In DNA form, the CDR3 reads TGCAGCGTTGTGTGGGGGACTGACTACAATGAGCAGTTCTTC.